This TCR beta chain was documented in a study of Ad26.COV2.S vaccination and SARS-CoV-2 variants. Study in general: Intramuscular Ad26.COV2.S doses were given once or twice, 56 days apart. Study-wide results and limits: Non-spike TCR breadth did not differ much between vaccine and placebo recipients. Once vaccination had occurred, spike-specific CD8+ and CD4+ T cell responses reportedly showed substantial breadth.

To note about this clone: Its antigen is unknown.

Germline values: CDR1 SGHTA, CDR2 FQGNSA. The CDR3 consists of 14 residues. The ends lost 5 bases at V and 6 bases at J; junction bases unmatched: 4. Assay used: immunoSEQ multiplex PCR; TCRdb lists only in-frame clones, some missing. There are around 450,000 clones in the sample; nearly 90% occur only once, and around 2.5% lies in the top ten. Treatment described: about 20 received Ad26.COV2.S at low or high dose, single or two shots; a few received placebo; per-sample allocation not given. Samples analyzed were those drawn on day 63 after the first vaccine or placebo injection. The sample was peripheral blood, taken in a trial of Ad26.COV2.S vaccine versus placebo. The sequence was obtained from a person aged 18-60 years who received the Ad26.COV2.S COVID-19 vaccine or a placebo. The chain is built from TRBV7-2 and TRBJ2-2; 9 bases agree with TRBD1. For the CDR3, the DNA is TGTGCCAGCAGCGTCAACAGGGGGCCCGGGGAGCTGTTTTTT. As protein: CASSVNRGPGELFF.